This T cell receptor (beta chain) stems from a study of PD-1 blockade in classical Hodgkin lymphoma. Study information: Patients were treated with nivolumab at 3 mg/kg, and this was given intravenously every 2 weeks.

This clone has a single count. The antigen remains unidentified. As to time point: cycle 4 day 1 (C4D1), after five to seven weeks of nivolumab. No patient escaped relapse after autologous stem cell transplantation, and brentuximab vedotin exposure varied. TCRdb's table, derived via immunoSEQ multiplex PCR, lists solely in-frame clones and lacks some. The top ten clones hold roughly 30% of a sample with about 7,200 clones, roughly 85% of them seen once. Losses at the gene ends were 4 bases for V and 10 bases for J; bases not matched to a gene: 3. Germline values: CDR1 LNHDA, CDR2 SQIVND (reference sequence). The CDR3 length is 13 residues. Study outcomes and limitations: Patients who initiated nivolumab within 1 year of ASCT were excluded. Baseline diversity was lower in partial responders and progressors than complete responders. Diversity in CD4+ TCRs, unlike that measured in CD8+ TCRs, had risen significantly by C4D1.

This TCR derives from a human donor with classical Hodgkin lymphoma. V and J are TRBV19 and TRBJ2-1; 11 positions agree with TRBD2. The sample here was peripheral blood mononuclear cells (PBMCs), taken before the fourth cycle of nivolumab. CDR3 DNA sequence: TGTGCCAGTAGTACCCGGACTAGCGGGGAGCAGTTCTTC. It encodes CASSTRTSGEQFF.